A single sample is the source of the 32 T cell receptor beta chains below, sequenced in a study of OX40 agonist ivuxolimab in advanced cancers. The library was prepared using the immunoSEQ multiplex PCR assay. TCRdb re-hosts the immuneACCESS table, in-frame sequences only. Its copies lack some clones; in the studies checked, an unresolved V gene accounts for under half of them, and the cause for the rest is not known. The sample table shows more than 60,000 clones, and approximately 90% are seen once. The leading ten clones occupy around 0.97% of the sample. Sequenced here: CD4+ or CD8+ T cells sorted from blood, sampled in a trial of the OX40 agonist ivuxolimab. All receptors come from an adult with an advanced solid tumor such as melanoma, head and neck, liver or kidney cancer.

In nucleotides, the CDR3 is TGTGCCAGCAGCTTAGAGAACACTGAAGCTTTCTTT. This codes for CASSLENTEAFF. The chain links TRBV7-9 to TRBJ1-1, with unresolved D. Germline CDR1 and CDR2: SEHNR and FQNEAQ (reference sequence). This CDR3 comprises 12 residues. V shed 1 base and J shed 1 base, with 1 base lying between them.

This chain uses TRBV23-1 with TRBJ1-3, with D hard to call. TRBV23-1 is an ORF for which the function is uncertain. The CDR3 is 17 amino acids. V lost 4 bases and J lost 2, with 18 bases in between. As DNA, the CDR3 is TGCGCCAGCAGTCCGAAAAGGACTGGTTTTCCTGGAAACACCATATATTTT. Its protein product is CASSPKRTGFPGNTIYF.

This clone was seen more than once but under ten times. V and J are TRBV25-1 and TRBJ2-5, with 12 nucleotides matching TRBD2. The CDR3 is made up of 17 amino acids. Losses at the gene ends were 1 base for V and 2 bases for J; bases not matched to a gene: 5. Per the germline V gene, CDR1 is MGHDK and CDR2 is SYGVNS. This CDR3 reads CASSESGTSGFQETQYF. The CDR3 bases are TGTGCCAGCAGTGAATCCGGGACTAGCGGGTTTCAAGAGACCCAGTACTTC.

The V call is TRBV7-3, the J call TRBJ2-5; the D is unclear. CDR1 and CDR2 (germline): SGHTA, FQGTGA. The CDR3 loop spans 13 amino acids. Deletions cut 4 bases from V and 2 bases from J, with 8 bases between. The CDR3 region has the DNA TGTGCCAGCAGCTCCTCCGGGCAAGAGACCCAGTACTTC. Translation gives CASSSSGQETQYF.

The chain combines TRBV6-6 with TRBJ1-6, with D possibly being TRBD1 (6 bases). The V end lost 3 bases, the J end lost 9 bases, and 15 bases lay between the germline ends. The CDR3 consists of 15 residues. Germline lookup yields CDR1 MNHNY and CDR2 SVGAGI (reference sequence). Here the CDR3 DNA reads TGTGCCAGCAGTTATCCGGACAGAGGGAGTTCACCCCTCCACTTT. This gives the protein CASSYPDRGSSPLHF.

This chain joins TRBV4-1 and TRBJ2-2; perhaps D is TRBD1 or TRBD2 (5 bases each). Trimming took 1 base from V and 0 from J, leaving 9 bases between them. CDR3 length: 16 amino acids. The germline gives CDR1 MGHRA, CDR2 YSYEKL. The CDR3 DNA follows: TGCGCCAGCAGCCAAGTGGGGGTAGCGAACACCGGGGAGCTGTTTTTT. Translation gives CASSQVGVANTGELFF.

This rearrangement joins TRBV6-1 to TRBJ2-4; D tentatively reads TRBD1 or TRBD2 (5 bases each). This CDR3 is 15 amino acids long. Germline V CDR1 and CDR2: MNHNS, SASEGT. V lost 6 bases, J lost 5 bases, and 17 bases lay in between. CDR3 nucleotide sequence: TGTGCCAGCAGCGCCCAACAGGTGGGGGAAAACATTCAGTACTTC. It translates to CASSAQQVGENIQYF.

The chain carries TRBV4-1 and TRBJ2-2, with D hard to call. Germline CDR1 and CDR2: MGHRA and YSYEKL. The CDR3 is 16 amino acids. Between the trimmed V and J ends, which lost 0 bases and 1 base, there was a span of 9 bases. The CDR3 bases are TGCGCCAGCAGCCAAGATTTAGCCCTGAACACCGGGGAGCTGTTTTTT. Translation: CASSQDLALNTGELFF.

V usage is TRBV5-1 and J usage is TRBJ2-5, with 9 nucleotides matching TRBD1. Germline loops: CDR1 SGHRS, CDR2 YFSETQ. Trimming at V came to 4 bases and at J to 2 bases, leaving 0 bases not matched to a gene. The CDR3 contains 13 residues. CDR3 nucleotide sequence: TGCGCCAGCAGCGGGACAGGGCAAGAGACCCAGTACTTC. It is translated as CASSGTGQETQYF. Using reference TRBV5-1 and TRBJ2-5 for the parts outside the CDR3, the full variable domain is KAGVTQTPRYLIKTRGQQVTLSCSPISGHRSVSWYQQTPGQGLQFLFEYFSETQRNKGNFPGRFSGRQFSNSRSEMNVSTLELGDSALYLCASSGTGQETQYFGPGTRLLVL.

This clone was seen a few times. The rearrangement links TRBV6-5 to TRBJ1-6; TRBD1 aligns across 10 bases. V gave up 6 bases and J gave up 8 bases; unmatched junction bases: 7. This CDR3 is built from 15 residues. Germline assignment: CDR1 MNHEY and CDR2 SVGAGI. CDR3 sequence reads: CASSLKGQGYSPLHF. CDR3 DNA sequence: TGTGCCAGCAGCCTGAAGGGACAGGGGTATTCACCCCTCCACTTT.

This clone was counted a single time. This chain connects TRBV6-1 to TRBJ2-1, with D hard to call. The CDR3 is made up of 13 amino acids. Looked up from germline, CDR1 is MNHNS and CDR2 is SASEGT. The V and J ends lost 8 bases and 4 bases respectively, with 12 bases between them. The CDR3, as DNA: TGTGCCAGCTCCCCGACCAAATACAATGAGCAGTTCTTC. It codes for CASSPTKYNEQFF.

The chain has TRBV5-1 and TRBJ2-6; 7 positions agree with TRBD1. J was trimmed by 0 bases and V by 3 bases; bases with no gene match: 12. CDR3 length: 19 amino acids. CDR1 SGHRS and CDR2 YFSETQ come from the germline V gene. CDR3 DNA: TGCGCCAGCAGCTCACCAGGGGGTCTCCCCGCCTCTGGGGCCAACGTCCTGACTTTC. It translates to CASSSPGGLPASGANVLTF.

The CDR3 coding sequence is TGTGCCAGCAGTGAAGTTCGGGGGGGGTATGAAAAACTGTTTTTT. Amino acid sequence: CASSEVRGGYEKLFF. The chain recombines TRBV6-1 with TRBJ1-4; tentatively, D is TRBD1 (5 bases). V shed 1 base and J shed 6 bases, with 12 bases lying between them. CDR3 length: 15 amino acids. CDR1 MNHNS and CDR2 SASEGT come from the germline V gene.

The J gene is TRBJ1-2, the V gene TRBV10-3; 10 positions match TRBD1. The CDR3 length is 14 residues. CDR1 and CDR2 (germline): ENHRY, SYGVKD. Trimming at V came to 7 bases and at J to 6 bases, leaving 8 bases not matched to a gene. DNA for the CDR3: TGTGCCATCACTCGGGACAGGGGTTTAGATGGCTACACCTTC. This sequence encodes CAITRDRGLDGYTF.

The rearrangement uses TRBV7-2 and TRBJ2-5, with 13 bases aligning to TRBD2. This CDR3 spans 14 amino acids. Germline CDR1 SGHTA, CDR2 FQGNSA. The ends lost 6 bases at V and 5 bases at J; junction bases unmatched: 3. CDR3 region: CASRPTSGGETQYF. The CDR3 DNA reads TGTGCCAGCAGGCCGACTAGCGGGGGGGAGACCCAGTACTTC.

The chain has TRBV5-5 and TRBJ1-6; D might be TRBD1 (5 bases). CDR3 size: 16 residues. Looked up from germline, CDR1 is SGHKS and CDR2 is YYEKEE (reference sequence). V dropped 4 bases and J dropped 3 bases, with 14 bases sitting between them. CDR3 DNA sequence: TGTGCCAGCAGCCCAATAGACAGCTTCTATAATTCACCCCTCCACTTT. It specifies CASSPIDSFYNSPLHF. The full variable domain, rest sourced from reference TRBV5-5 and TRBJ1-6, is DAGVTQSPTHLIKTRGQQVTLRCSPISGHKSVSWYQQVLGQGPQFIFQYYEKEERGRGNFPDRFSARQFPNYSSELNVNALLLGDSALYLCASSPIDSFYNSPLHFGNGTRLTVT.

V usage is TRBV10-1 and J usage is TRBJ2-7; D gene uncertain. The CDR3 is made up of 12 amino acids. V lost 8 bases, J lost 3 bases, and 11 bases lay in between. Germline V CDR1 and CDR2: WNHNN, SYGVQD (reference sequence). The CDR3 spells CASFLGNYEQYF. The CDR3 DNA reads TGCGCCAGCTTCCTGGGCAACTACGAGCAGTACTTC.

By share, this clone ranks as medium-sized (0.01 to 0.1%). The J gene is TRBJ2-7, the V gene TRBV7-2; D unclear. Trimming stripped 2 bases from V and 6 bases from J, with 8 bases between. CDR1 and CDR2 from the germline V gene are SGHTA and FQGNSA. This CDR3 contains 12 residues. CDR3 bases: TGTGCCAGCAGCTTATTGGGGTCCGAGCAGTACTTC. Its translation is CASSLLGSEQYF.

CDR3 DNA sequence: TGTGCCAGCAGGGTCATGAGTGGGGCCAACGTCCTGACTTTC. Protein: CASRVMSGANVLTF. The chain has TRBV27 and TRBJ2-6; D is uncertain. V shed 6 bases and J shed 3 bases, with 9 bases lying between them. Per the germline V gene, CDR1 is MNHEY and CDR2 is SMNVEV (reference sequence). The CDR3 has 14 residues.

The table lists this clone with a count of one. The chain recombines TRBV6-5 with TRBJ1-5, with D unclear. This CDR3 comprises 14 residues. Germline assignment: CDR1 MNHEY and CDR2 SVGAGI. V dropped 4 bases and J dropped 2 bases, with 9 bases sitting between them. The DNA for the CDR3 is TGTGCCAGCAGTTCCTCGATGGGCAATCAGCCCCAGCATTTT. Its protein product is CASSSSMGNQPQHF.

J is TRBJ1-4 and V is TRBV9; 8 positions match TRBD1. Germline V lookup: CDR1 SGDLS, CDR2 YYNGEE. This CDR3 has 15 residues. J gave up 2 bases and V 3 bases, and 3 bases lay outside the gene matches. DNA of the CDR3: TGTGCCAGCAGCGCCCGACAGGGGACTAATGAAAAACTGTTTTTT. It specifies CASSARQGTNEKLFF.

The chain uses TRBV6-6 and TRBJ2-1; no clear D gene. V lost 6 bases and J lost 5, with 8 bases in between. This CDR3 comprises 12 residues. Germline CDR1 is MNHNY and CDR2 is SVGAGI (reference sequence). Here the CDR3 reads CASSGLDNEQFF. The CDR3 DNA reads TGTGCCAGCAGCGGGCTTGACAATGAGCAGTTCTTC.

This clone came up once. Written as DNA, the CDR3 is TGTGCCAGCTCACCAGCGGGGGGGAACACTGAAGCTTTCTTT. This sequence encodes CASSPAGGNTEAFF. The chain combines TRBV18 with TRBJ1-1, with D tentatively TRBD1 (5 bases). V was trimmed by 2 bases and J by 1 base, leaving 8 bases between them. This CDR3 region has 14 residues. Per germline, CDR1 KGHSH and CDR2 LQKENI.

The V call is TRBV6-6, the J call TRBJ1-1, with unresolved D. The CDR3 spans 12 residues. The germline V and J ends were trimmed by 8 bases and 0 bases, with 7 bases remaining between them. CDR1 is MNHNY, CDR2 SVGAGI, per germline (reference sequence). As DNA, the CDR3 is TGTGCCAGCCGACGCATGAACACTGAAGCTTTCTTT. It codes for CASRRMNTEAFF.

V usage is TRBV9 and J usage is TRBJ2-3, with D possibly being TRBD2 (6 bases). The germline gives CDR1 SGDLS, CDR2 YYNGEE. V was shortened by 2 bases and J by 0 bases, with 13 bases between the two germline ends. This CDR3 has 16 residues. The CDR3 DNA reads TGTGCCAGCAGCGTCGGGACTTCGTCTAGCACAGATACGCAGTATTTT. Encoded protein: CASSVGTSSSTDTQYF.

The V and J genes are TRBV25-1 and TRBJ1-2, with TRBD1 as a possible D gene (6 bases). The CDR3 has 13 residues. The germline V gene encodes CDR1 MGHDK and CDR2 SYGVNS. Trimming removed 1 base from V and 7 bases from J, with 10 bases in between. CDR3 DNA sequence: TGTGCCAGCAGTGAATTGGCCAGGGGTGGCTACACCTTC. Protein sequence: CASSELARGGYTF.

The table lists this clone with a count of one. This chain links TRBV7-8 with TRBJ2-1; perhaps TRBD2 as D (6 bases). Germline V gives CDR1 SGHVS, CDR2 FQNEAQ. Trimming removed 2 bases from V and 14 bases from J, with 22 bases in between. There are 15 residues in the CDR3. The CDR3 here is CASSLTRLAMRDEFF. CDR3 nucleotides: TGTGCCAGCAGCTTAACCCGGCTAGCGATGAGGGACGAGTTCTTC.

The chain is built from TRBV27 and TRBJ2-1; the match to TRBD2 covers 7 bases. The CDR3 loop spans 12 amino acids. V gave up 8 bases and J gave up 9 bases; unmatched junction bases: 7. Germline CDR1 reads MNHEY; CDR2 reads SMNVEV (reference sequence). The CDR3 protein is CASSSPGGEQFF. As DNA, the CDR3 is TGTGCCAGCTCTTCTCCGGGAGGTGAGCAGTTCTTC.

There are a few counts of this clone. The CDR3 DNA sequence: TGTGCCAGTAGGAAGACAGGGGGAAGCAATGAGCAGTTCTTC. Its translation is CASRKTGGSNEQFF. The gene calls are TRBV19 and TRBJ2-1; 9 bases map to TRBD1. Germline-derived CDR1 and CDR2 are LNHDA and SQIVND (reference sequence). Losses at the gene ends were 6 bases for V and 6 bases for J; bases not matched to a gene: 6. The CDR3 spans 14 residues. Using reference TRBV19 and TRBJ2-1 for the parts outside the CDR3, the full variable domain is DGGITQSPKYLFRKEGQNVTLSCEQNLNHDAMYWYRQDPGQGLRLIYYSQIVNDFQKGDIAEGYSVSREKKESFPLTVTSAQKNPTAFYLCASRKTGGSNEQFFGPGTRLTVL.

The rearrangement uses TRBV6-5 and TRBJ1-6; D is possibly TRBD1 (5 bases). Trimming took off 6 bases at V and 14 bases at J, with 20 bases between the two ends. The CDR3 loop spans 14 amino acids. Germline V CDR1 and CDR2: MNHEY, SVGAGI. CDR3 protein: CASRSGTGRGALHF. CDR3 coding DNA: TGTGCCAGCAGGTCCGGGACCGGGCGGGGAGCCCTCCACTTT.

The chain recombines TRBV5-1 with TRBJ2-5; D is perhaps TRBD1 (6 bases). This CDR3 is 16 amino acids long. CDR1 SGHRS and CDR2 YFSETQ come from the germline V gene. Trimming stripped 4 bases from V and 1 base from J, with 17 bases between. This chain's CDR3 is CASSPGVRGSQETQYF. The CDR3 nucleotides are TGCGCCAGCAGCCCTGGAGTCAGGGGTAGCCAAGAGACCCAGTACTTC.

V and J are TRBV25-1 and TRBJ2-3; 9 nucleotides match TRBD2. Germline CDR1 and CDR2: MGHDK and SYGVNS. The CDR3 covers 15 residues. The trim removed 3 bases at V and 3 bases at J, leaving 4 bases unmatched. The CDR3 bases are TGTGCCAGCAGTGACTGGCGGGGGGGAACAGATACGCAGTATTTT. Protein: CASSDWRGGTDTQYF.